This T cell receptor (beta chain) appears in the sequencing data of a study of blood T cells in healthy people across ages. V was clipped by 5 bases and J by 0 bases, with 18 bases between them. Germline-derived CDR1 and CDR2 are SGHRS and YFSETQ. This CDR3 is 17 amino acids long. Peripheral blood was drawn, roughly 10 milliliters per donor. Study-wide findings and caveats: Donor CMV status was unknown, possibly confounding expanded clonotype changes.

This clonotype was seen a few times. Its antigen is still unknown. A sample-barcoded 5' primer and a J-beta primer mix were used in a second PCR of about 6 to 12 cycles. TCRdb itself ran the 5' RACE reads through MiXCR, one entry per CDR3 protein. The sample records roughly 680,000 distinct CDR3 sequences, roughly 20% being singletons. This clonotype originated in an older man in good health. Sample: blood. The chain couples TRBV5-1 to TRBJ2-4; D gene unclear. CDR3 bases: TGCGCCAGCAGACTTGAGGCCTCTACGCTAGCCAAAAACATTCAGTACTTC. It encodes CASRLEASTLAKNIQYF.